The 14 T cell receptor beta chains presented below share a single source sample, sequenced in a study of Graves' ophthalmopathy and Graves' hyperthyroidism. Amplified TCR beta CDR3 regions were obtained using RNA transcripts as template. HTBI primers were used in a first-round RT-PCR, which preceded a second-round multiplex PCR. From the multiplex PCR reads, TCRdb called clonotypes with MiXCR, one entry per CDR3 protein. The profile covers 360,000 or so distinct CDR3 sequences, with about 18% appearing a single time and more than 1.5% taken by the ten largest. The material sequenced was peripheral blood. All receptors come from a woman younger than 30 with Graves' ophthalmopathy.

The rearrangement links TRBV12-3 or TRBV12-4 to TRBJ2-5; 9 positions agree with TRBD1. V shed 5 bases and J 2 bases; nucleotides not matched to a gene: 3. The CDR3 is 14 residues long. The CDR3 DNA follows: TGTGCCAGCAGTGGTGGGACAGGGCAAGAGACCCAGTACTTC. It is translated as CASSGGTGQETQYF.

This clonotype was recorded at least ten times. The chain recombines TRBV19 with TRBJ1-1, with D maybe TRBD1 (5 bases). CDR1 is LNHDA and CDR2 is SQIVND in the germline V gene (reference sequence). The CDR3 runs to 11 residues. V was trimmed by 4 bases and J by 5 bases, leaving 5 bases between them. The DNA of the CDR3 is TGTGCCAGTAGTACAGGGACTGAAGCTTTCTTT. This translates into CASSTGTEAFF.

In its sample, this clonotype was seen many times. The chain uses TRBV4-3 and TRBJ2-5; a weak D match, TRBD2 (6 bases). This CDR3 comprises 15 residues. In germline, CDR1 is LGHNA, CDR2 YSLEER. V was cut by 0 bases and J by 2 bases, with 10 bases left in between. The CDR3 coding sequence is TGCGCCAGCAGCCAAGAAGGCGCGGGGCAAGAGACCCAGTACTTC. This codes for CASSQEGAGQETQYF.

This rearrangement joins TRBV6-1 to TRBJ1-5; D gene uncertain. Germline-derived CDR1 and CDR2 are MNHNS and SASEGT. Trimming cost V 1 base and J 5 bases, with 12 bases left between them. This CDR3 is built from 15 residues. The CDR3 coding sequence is TGTGCCAGCAGTGAAGTGGGTTTGGATGATCAGCCCCAGCATTTT. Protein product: CASSEVGLDDQPQHF.

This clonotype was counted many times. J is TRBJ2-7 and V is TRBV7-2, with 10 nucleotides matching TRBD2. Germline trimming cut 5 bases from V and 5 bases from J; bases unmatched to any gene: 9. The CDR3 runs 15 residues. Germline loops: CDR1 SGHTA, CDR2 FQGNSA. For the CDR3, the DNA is TGTGCCAGCAGCCCCCGACTAGCGGGCTTTAACGAGCAGTACTTC. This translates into CASSPRLAGFNEQYF. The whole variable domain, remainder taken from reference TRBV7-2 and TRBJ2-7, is GAGVSQSPSNKVTEKGKDVELRCDPISGHTALYWYRQSLGQGLEFLIYFQGNSAPDKSGLPSDRFSAERTGGSVSTLTIQRTQQEDSAVYLCASSPRLAGFNEQYFGPGTRLTVT.

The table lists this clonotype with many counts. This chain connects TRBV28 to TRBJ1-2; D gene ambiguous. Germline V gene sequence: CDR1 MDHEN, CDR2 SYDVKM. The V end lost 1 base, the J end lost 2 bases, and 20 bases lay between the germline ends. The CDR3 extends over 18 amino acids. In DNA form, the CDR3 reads TGTGCCAGCAGTTTATTGGCAGGCGTCGGATTGGGGAACTATGGCTACACCTTC. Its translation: CASSLLAGVGLGNYGYTF.

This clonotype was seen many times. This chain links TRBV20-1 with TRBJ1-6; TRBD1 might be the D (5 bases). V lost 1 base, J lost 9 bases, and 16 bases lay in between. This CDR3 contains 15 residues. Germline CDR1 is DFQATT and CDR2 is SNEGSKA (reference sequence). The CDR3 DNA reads TGCAGTGCTAGAGCCTCGGGACGGATGAGTTCACCCCTCCACTTT. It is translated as CSARASGRMSSPLHF.

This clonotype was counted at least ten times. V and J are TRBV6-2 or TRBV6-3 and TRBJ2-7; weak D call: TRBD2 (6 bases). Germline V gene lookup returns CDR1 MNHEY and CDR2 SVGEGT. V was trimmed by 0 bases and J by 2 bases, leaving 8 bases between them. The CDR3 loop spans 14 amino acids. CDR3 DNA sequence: TGTGCCAGCAGTTACTCGCGGGGTACCTACGAGCAGTACTTC. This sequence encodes CASSYSRGTYEQYF.

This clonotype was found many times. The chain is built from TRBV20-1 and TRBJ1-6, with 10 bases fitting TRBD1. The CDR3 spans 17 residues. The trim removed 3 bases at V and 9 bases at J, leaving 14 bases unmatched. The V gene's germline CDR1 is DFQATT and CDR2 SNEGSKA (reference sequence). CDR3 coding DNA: TGCAGTGCTAGGACCGGGACAGGGGCTGGCGGGGGTTCACCCCTCCACTTT. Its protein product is CSARTGTGAGGGSPLHF.

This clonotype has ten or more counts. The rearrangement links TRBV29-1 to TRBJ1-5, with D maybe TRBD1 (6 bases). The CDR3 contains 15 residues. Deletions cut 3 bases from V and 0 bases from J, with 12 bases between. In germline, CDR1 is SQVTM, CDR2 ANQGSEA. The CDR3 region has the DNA TGCAGCGTTGATACGACAGGCTATAGCAATCAGCCCCAGCATTTT. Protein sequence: CSVDTTGYSNQPQHF.

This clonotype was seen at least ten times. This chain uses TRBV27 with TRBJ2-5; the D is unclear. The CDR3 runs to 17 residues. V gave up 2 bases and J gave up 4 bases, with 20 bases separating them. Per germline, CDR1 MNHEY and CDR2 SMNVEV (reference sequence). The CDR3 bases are TGTGCCAGCAGTTTAGGACCCCCCCCAGCGATCGGAGAGACCCAGTACTTC. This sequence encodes CASSLGPPPAIGETQYF.

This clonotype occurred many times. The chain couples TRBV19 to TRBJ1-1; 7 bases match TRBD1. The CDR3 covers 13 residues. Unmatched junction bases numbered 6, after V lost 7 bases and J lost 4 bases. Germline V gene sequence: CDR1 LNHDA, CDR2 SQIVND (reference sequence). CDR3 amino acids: CASTAGQFTEAFF. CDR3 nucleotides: TGTGCCAGTACCGCGGGACAGTTCACTGAAGCTTTCTTT.

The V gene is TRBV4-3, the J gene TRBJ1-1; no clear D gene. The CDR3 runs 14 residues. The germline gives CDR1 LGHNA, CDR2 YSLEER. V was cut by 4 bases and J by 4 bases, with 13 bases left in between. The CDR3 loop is CASSPSILGTEAFF. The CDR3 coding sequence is TGCGCCAGCAGCCCCTCAATACTCGGCACTGAAGCTTTCTTT.

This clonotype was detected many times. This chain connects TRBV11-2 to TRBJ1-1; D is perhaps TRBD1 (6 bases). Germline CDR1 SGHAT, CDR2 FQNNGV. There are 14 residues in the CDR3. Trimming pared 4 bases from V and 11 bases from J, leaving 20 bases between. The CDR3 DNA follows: TGTGCCAGCAGCTCCCTTAACAGGGCCATGGAGGCTTTCTTT. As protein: CASSSLNRAMEAFF.